This TCR beta chain was identified during a study of human T cells and chemical hapten exposure. Time point in this sample: patch test 1, 2 weeks after DPC sensitization. Specified treatment: therapeutic diphenylcyclopropenone sensitization with weekly scalp DPC. Individual cDNA molecules each carried unique molecular identifiers attached by the library. TCRdb redid the calling of the RACE reads with MiXCR, one entry per CDR3 protein. The sample holds some 94,000 distinct CDR3 sequences; 12% are singletons and the top ten take approximately 2%. CDR3 length: 14 amino acids. V lost 1 base to trimming and J lost 4 bases; unmatched junction nucleotides: 5. Germline V gene sequence: CDR1 DFQATT, CDR2 SNEGSKA (reference sequence). Findings and caveats of the study: A positive correlation with patch test score was shown by PT1 expanded TCR counts. DPC sensitization left the count of TCRs above 1 in 1000 unchanged. Compared to controls, expanded TCRs made significantly more large clusters of similar CDR3s.

The table lists this clonotype with a few counts. Its specificity is unknown. The chain is built from TRBV20-1 and TRBJ1-1; 8 nucleotides match TRBD1. The sequence was collected from a woman aged 35 to 49 with alopecia areata. Some clones in this sample may be carry-over from other donors' samples. The starting material was whole blood, obtained in connection with sensitization to the hapten diphenylcyclopropenone (DPC). The CDR3 DNA is TGCAGTGCTAGAGCCCGGACAGGGCCCACTGAAGCTTTCTTT. It translates to CSARARTGPTEAFF.